The 8 T cell receptor beta chains given below trace back to one sample, sequenced in a study of shared clonotypes between healthy human individuals. Naive CD8 cells, CD45RO-negative and positively selected for CCR7, excluded terminally differentiated effector memory CD45RA+ cells. Produced via immunoSEQ multiplex PCR; TCRdb's table is partial and in-frame only. The sample has about 2.1 million clones, around 93% seen once. The sample comprised naive CD8+ T cells from PBMCs. The receptors were sampled from a man younger than 30 in good health. Some clones in this sample may be carry-over from other donors' samples.

With regard to this clone: The same CDR3 can be traced to other DNA sequences in this sample. CDR3 coding DNA: TGTGCCAGCAGCTTAGGGCGGGCTAGCACAGATACGCAGTATTTT. Translation gives CASSLGRASTDTQYF. The rearrangement joins TRBV7-3 to TRBJ2-3; TRBD2 is a possible D gene (5 bases). Germline V gives CDR1 SGHTA, CDR2 FQGTGA. V lost 2 bases and J lost 0, with 9 bases in between. This CDR3 comprises 15 residues.

DNA of the CDR3: TGTGCCAGCAGCGTAGCAATAGGATCCTACAATGAGCAGTTCTTC. The encoded protein is CASSVAIGSYNEQFF. V usage is TRBV9 and J usage is TRBJ2-1; D is uncertain. This CDR3 is 15 amino acids long. From germline, CDR1 is SGDLS and CDR2 YYNGEE. V was clipped by 0 bases and J by 1 base, with 8 bases between them.

V usage is TRBV18 and J usage is TRBJ2-3; 7 bases fit TRBD1. Germline values: CDR1 KGHSH, CDR2 LQKENI. The CDR3 is 14 amino acids. V shed 1 base, J shed 5 bases, and the junction held 3 bases outside the gene matches. For the CDR3, the DNA is TGTGCCAGCTCACCACAGGGGGCGGGAGATACGCAGTATTTT. Amino acids: CASSPQGAGDTQYF.

This chain connects TRBV7-9 to TRBJ2-1; 8 nucleotides align to TRBD1. The germline gives CDR1 SEHNR, CDR2 FQNEAQ (reference sequence). V dropped 7 bases and J dropped 6; count of bases not matched to a gene: 11. This CDR3 has 15 residues. The CDR3 DNA follows: TGTGCCAGCACCACTTACAGGGGGGACCGCAATGAGCAGTTCTTC. It yields the protein CASTTYRGDRNEQFF.

This clone was seen only once. The chain combines TRBV7-9 with TRBJ2-7, with D tentatively TRBD1 (6 bases). In germline, CDR1 is SEHNR, CDR2 FQNEAQ (reference sequence). CDR3 size: 16 residues. The germline V and J ends were trimmed by 0 bases and 2 bases, with 14 bases remaining between them. CDR3 sequence (DNA): TGTGCCAGCAGCTTAGCCGGGACACTACAGACCTACGAGCAGTACTTC. It codes for CASSLAGTLQTYEQYF.

V gene TRBV7-9 combines with J gene TRBJ2-7; 9 bases agree with TRBD1. From germline, CDR1 is SEHNR and CDR2 FQNEAQ (reference sequence). Germline trimming cut 5 bases from V and 6 bases from J; bases unmatched to any gene: 11. The CDR3 length is 15 residues. The CDR3 is CASSAVGQGISEQYF. The CDR3 region has the DNA TGTGCCAGCAGCGCAGTAGGACAGGGGATTTCCGAGCAGTACTTC.

This clone was observed a few times. The same CDR3 is also encoded by other DNA sequences in this sample. The chain combines TRBV7-9 with TRBJ1-1; D remains ambiguous. V was trimmed by 4 bases and J by 0 bases, leaving 6 bases between them. The CDR3 runs to 13 residues. The germline V gene has CDR1 SEHNR and CDR2 FQNEAQ (reference sequence). CDR3 region: CASSSGLNTEAFF. In DNA form, the CDR3 reads TGTGCCAGCAGCTCCGGACTGAACACTGAAGCTTTCTTT.

Concerning this clone: Within the sample, other DNA sequences also encode this same CDR3. The V gene is TRBV9, the J gene TRBJ2-3; D might be TRBD2 (6 bases). This CDR3 is built from 15 residues. The V gene lost 3 bases and the J gene lost 0 bases, with 11 bases spanning the gap. Per the germline V gene, CDR1 is SGDLS and CDR2 is YYNGEE. The CDR3 protein is CASSGRDGSTDTQYF. In nucleotides, the CDR3 is TGTGCCAGCAGCGGGAGGGATGGTAGCACAGATACGCAGTATTTT.